The 20 T cell receptor beta chains below were found in one sample sequenced in a study of CD8 T cells in ankylosing spondylitis (dated by TCRdb to 2016 to 2017). These TCRs' antigens remain unknown. Receptors were amplified or captured by 5' RACE. Reads for this sample came from an Illumina HiSeq 2500. TCRdb redid the processing of the public reads, applying fastp at Q25 and MiXCR, and retained in-frame beta chains. Rows with a matching CDR3 protein are joined into one entry that keeps the most common DNA and genes. For this sample there are around 490,000 distinct CDR3 sequences; 5.3% appear just once. The ten largest clonotypes hold approximately 4% of the sample. On the study overall, not on this receptor specifically: A TCR beta motif made up of 7 to 9 highly homologous amino acid variants appeared to be characteristic of blood from ankylosing spondylitis patients.

The sequencing input was blood, either unsorted or a sorted T cell fraction (not recorded which). The source of these receptors is a male donor with ankylosing spondylitis.

Ten or more counts support this clonotype. The chain recombines TRBV29-1 with TRBJ2-1; 11 nucleotides match TRBD2. This CDR3 is 15 amino acids long. The germline V gene has CDR1 SQVTM and CDR2 ANQGSEA. V trimming: 6 bases; J trimming: 1 base; junction bases outside the gene matches: 5. The CDR3 nucleotides read TGCAGCGTACTGGGACTAGCGGCATCCTACAATGAGCAGTTCTTC. Its translation: CSVLGLAASYNEQFF.

The V call is TRBV13, the J call TRBJ1-2, with TRBD1 as a possible D gene (5 bases). Germline loops: CDR1 PRHDT, CDR2 FYEKMQ (reference sequence). V lost 8 bases and J 0 bases, leaving 22 bases between the germline ends. The CDR3 runs 17 residues. The CDR3 loop reads CASGPRLLGTTNYGYTF. As DNA, the CDR3 is TGTGCCAGCGGCCCCCGACTCCTCGGGACGACTAACTATGGCTACACCTTC.

This clonotype was seen ten or more times. This chain joins TRBV5-1 and TRBJ2-3; D is perhaps TRBD1 (5 bases). The V end lost 0 bases, the J end lost 0 bases, and 11 bases lay between the germline ends. Germline CDR1 is SGHRS and CDR2 is YFSETQ. The CDR3 loop spans 16 amino acids. The CDR3 here is CASSLADSPSTDTQYF. The DNA of the CDR3 is TGCGCCAGCAGCTTGGCCGACAGTCCTAGCACAGATACGCAGTATTTT.

In its sample, this clonotype was seen many times. The chain is built from TRBV4-1 and TRBJ2-5; D is possibly TRBD2 (5 bases). Germline assignment: CDR1 MGHRA and CDR2 YSYEKL. V was trimmed by 3 bases and J by 2 bases, leaving 16 bases between them. The CDR3 length is 16 residues. The CDR3 reads CASSHPGRRKQETQYF. The CDR3 DNA is TGCGCCAGCAGCCACCCGGGAAGGCGTAAGCAAGAGACCCAGTACTTC.

J is TRBJ2-1 and V is TRBV20-1, with unresolved D. V lost 5 bases and J lost 9, with 11 bases in between. Germline CDR1 is DFQATT and CDR2 is SNEGSKA (reference sequence). CDR3 length: 11 residues. CDR3 loop: CSALTWGEQFF. CDR3 nucleotides: TGCAGTGCTCTAACATGGGGTGAGCAGTTCTTC.

This clonotype was seen many times. This sequence joins TRBV4-3 and TRBJ1-1; D possibly corresponds to TRBD1 (5 bases). Germline V CDR1 and CDR2: LGHNA, YSLEER. V lost 4 bases, J lost 5 bases, and 26 bases lay in between. The CDR3 runs 18 residues. The CDR3 loop reads CASSLGVGAGPARTEAFF. The CDR3 DNA is TGCGCCAGCAGCCTTGGAGTCGGGGCAGGGCCCGCTAGGACTGAAGCTTTCTTT.

There are many counts of this clonotype. This chain's CDR3 is CASSLQGGGSEFF. CDR3 in DNA: TGTGCCAGCAGTTTACAAGGAGGAGGTTCGGAGTTCTTC. This sequence joins TRBV12-3 or TRBV12-4 and TRBJ2-1; D may be TRBD2 (5 bases). Trimming took 2 bases from V and 14 from J, leaving 16 bases between them. CDR3 length equals 13 residues.

This clonotype occurred many times. V is TRBV11-2 and J is TRBJ2-7, with 7 bases fitting TRBD1. V lost 1 base, J lost 2 bases, and 8 bases stayed unmatched. Germline V lookup: CDR1 SGHAT, CDR2 FQNNGV. This CDR3 contains 16 residues. The CDR3 spells CASSLGLRQGPYEQYF. CDR3 DNA sequence: TGTGCCAGCAGCTTAGGGCTGAGACAGGGCCCCTACGAGCAGTACTTC.

In regard to this clonotype: Since a much larger clone is just one base distant, this may be a read error. This chain's CDR3 is CASSHGTEDEQFF. Here the CDR3 DNA reads TGTGCCAGCAGCCACGGGACAGAGGATGAGCAGTTCTTC. This chain uses TRBV5-5 with TRBJ2-1, with TRBD1 identical over 7 bases. There are 13 residues in the CDR3. Germline CDR1 is SGHKS and CDR2 is YYEKEE (reference sequence). V lost 4 bases, J lost 8 bases, and 6 bases stayed unmatched.

On this clonotype: This could be a read error, since a much larger clone is one nucleotide away. The chain employs TRBV12-3 or TRBV12-4 and TRBJ1-1, with D possibly TRBD1 on 6 matching bases. The CDR3 sequence is 15 residues long. DNA of the CDR3: TGTGCCAGCAGTACTAGACGCGGCAGGGACACTGAAGCTTTATTT. Translating gives CASSTRRGRDTEALF.

There are a few counts of this clonotype. This chain uses TRBV4-3 with TRBJ2-2; D is ambiguous. V lost 2 bases and J lost 8, with 12 bases in between. Germline lookup yields CDR1 LGHNA and CDR2 YSLEER. The CDR3 sequence is 14 residues long. As DNA, the CDR3 is TGCGCCAGCAGCCAAAGCTGGGCACCGGGGGAGCTGTTTTTT. Its translation is CASSQSWAPGELFF.

There are many counts of this clonotype. The V gene is TRBV18, the J gene TRBJ2-7; 10 bases line up with TRBD2. After removal of 3 bases from V and 5 bases from J, the junction contained 4 bases not matched to a gene. This CDR3 is built from 14 residues. CDR1 and CDR2 (germline): KGHSH, LQKENI. The CDR3 DNA reads as TGTGCCAGCTCACCCCTAGCGGGAGTTAACGAGCAGTACTTC. Its protein is CASSPLAGVNEQYF.

This clonotype was picked up many times. The J gene is TRBJ1-6, the V gene TRBV7-9, with unresolved D. V shed 5 bases and J shed 0 bases, with 11 bases lying between them. Per germline, CDR1 SEHNR and CDR2 FQNEAQ (reference sequence). This CDR3 contains 16 residues. CDR3 amino acids: CASSPESSSYNSPLHF. CDR3 DNA: TGTGCCAGCAGCCCTGAGAGCAGCTCCTATAATTCACCCCTCCACTTT.

The chain has TRBV18 and TRBJ2-6, with TRBD2 as a possible D gene (6 bases). The CDR3 sequence is 19 residues long. Germline lookup yields CDR1 KGHSH and CDR2 LQKENI. V dropped 3 bases and J dropped 0 bases, with 18 bases sitting between them. Here the CDR3 DNA reads TGTGCCAGCTCACCCCTCCCGGCAGGCGGGGTCTCTGGGGCCAACGTCCTGACTTTC. As protein: CASSPLPAGGVSGANVLTF. Full variable domain (missing parts from reference TRBV18 and TRBJ2-6): NAGVMQNPRHLVRRRGQEARLRCSPMKGHSHVYWYRQLPEEGLKFMVYLQKENIIDESGMPKERFSAEFPKEGPSILRIQQVVRGDSAAYFCASSPLPAGGVSGANVLTFGAGSRLTVL.

This clonotype appeared many times. The V gene is TRBV29-1, the J gene TRBJ1-1, with TRBD1 as a possible D gene (5 bases). V lost 6 bases and J lost 12, with 17 bases in between. The CDR3 has 11 residues. Germline-derived CDR1 and CDR2 are SQVTM and ANQGSEA. The CDR3, as DNA: TGCAGCGTCGGGGGGACGGGAACGACTTTCTTT. Protein sequence: CSVGGTGTTFF. The full variable domain, rest sourced from reference TRBV29-1 and TRBJ1-1, is SAVISQKPSRDICQRGTSLTIQCQVDSQVTMMFWYRQQPGQSLTLIATANQGSEATYESGFVIDKFPISRPNLTFSTLTVSNMSPEDSSIYLCSVGGTGTTFFGQGTRLTVV.

The table lists this clonotype with many counts. The rearrangement uses TRBV7-8 and TRBJ1-3; 8 positions match TRBD1. CDR1 is SGHVS, CDR2 FQNEAQ, per germline. This CDR3 is built from 12 residues. The V segment lost 5 bases and the J segment 11 bases; nucleotides outside the gene matches: 5. For the CDR3, the DNA is TGTGCCAGCAGCCCTGGACAGGGCGCCATATATTTT. This codes for CASSPGQGAIYF.

This clonotype has at least ten counts. The chain uses TRBV5-6 and TRBJ1-2; 7 bases map to TRBD1. Trimming removed 4 bases from V and 4 bases from J; junction bases left unmatched: 4. The CDR3 is 13 amino acids. CDR1 is SGHDT, CDR2 YYEEEE, per germline. The CDR3 protein is CASSKDRFYGYTF. In DNA, the CDR3 is TGTGCCAGCAGCAAGGACAGGTTCTATGGCTACACCTTC.

This clonotype has a count of ten or more. The rearrangement links TRBV7-2 to TRBJ1-1; maybe TRBD1 (6 bases). V dropped 4 bases and J dropped 6 bases, with 15 bases sitting between them. The CDR3 covers 14 residues. From germline, CDR1 is SGHTA and CDR2 FQGNSA. The CDR3 nucleotides read TGTGCCAGCAGCTCCCAAAGGGGGGATCCTGAAGCTTTCTTT. Its translation: CASSSQRGDPEAFF.

The table lists this clonotype with many counts. The CDR3 sequence is CASRPKRLAGDTDTQYF. The CDR3 bases are TGCGCCAGCCGTCCGAAAAGACTAGCGGGAGACACAGATACGCAGTATTTT. This chain uses TRBV4-3 with TRBJ2-3; 12 bases map to TRBD2. Germline CDR1 is LGHNA and CDR2 is YSLEER. V dropped 8 bases and J dropped 2; count of bases not matched to a gene: 11. There are 17 residues in the CDR3.

Ten or more counts support this clonotype. V gene TRBV5-1 combines with J gene TRBJ2-7; D possibly uses TRBD1 or TRBD2 (5 bases each). Germline V gene data show CDR1 as SGHRS and CDR2 as YFSETQ. The CDR3 is 16 residues long. Trimming pared 4 bases from V and 3 bases from J, leaving 20 bases between. This CDR3 reads CASSVRTGTYDYEQYF. The CDR3 nucleotides read TGCGCCAGCAGCGTAAGAACCGGGACGTACGACTACGAGCAGTACTTC.